Listed here are 8 T cell receptor beta chains from one sample, sequenced in a study of blood T cell repertoires in COVID-19. Sequencing was performed with immunoSEQ multiplex PCR; in TCRdb, only in-frame clones are kept and a portion is missing. The data show about 250,000 clones, around 82% seen once. Specimen: peripheral blood. These TCRs come from a man aged 50 or older with active or convalescent COVID-19.

V usage is TRBV28 and J usage is TRBJ1-3; 7 bases map to TRBD1. This CDR3 is 14 amino acids long. Germline V CDR1 and CDR2: MDHEN, SYDVKM. The trim removed 7 bases at V and 3 bases at J, leaving 6 bases unmatched. CDR3 DNA: TGTGCCAGCATTCGGACAGGCCTTGGAAACACCATATATTTT. This translates into CASIRTGLGNTIYF.

This clone was seen only a few times. V and J are TRBV2 and TRBJ2-7; 13 nucleotides align to TRBD2. V gave up 7 bases and J gave up 5 bases; unmatched junction bases: 8. In germline, CDR1 is SNHLY, CDR2 FYNNEI. This CDR3 is 15 amino acids long. CDR3 residues: CASKATSGGANEQYF. The CDR3 nucleotides read TGTGCCAGCAAAGCTACTAGCGGGGGGGCCAACGAGCAGTACTTC.

This clone has just one count. The chain combines TRBV6-2 or TRBV6-3 with TRBJ2-1; TRBD2 matches 8 bases. The germline V gene has CDR1 MNHEY and CDR2 SVGEGT. Unmatched junction bases numbered 8, after V lost 6 bases and J lost 1 base. The CDR3 runs to 16 residues. For the CDR3, the DNA is TGTGCCAGCAGCCCCAACAGCGGGGGTTCCTACAATGAGCAGTTCTTC. Encoded protein: CASSPNSGGSYNEQFF.

This rearrangement joins TRBV19 to TRBJ1-5, with D unclear. V lost 2 bases to trimming and J lost 0 bases, with 14 bases between them. CDR1 is LNHDA, CDR2 SQIVND, per germline (reference sequence). The CDR3 runs 17 residues. The CDR3: CASSINTWADSNQPQHF. As DNA, the CDR3 is TGTGCCAGTAGTATAAATACTTGGGCAGATAGCAATCAGCCCCAGCATTTT.

This chain links TRBV6-5 with TRBJ1-4; 7 positions agree with TRBD1. The CDR3 consists of 14 residues. V dropped 6 bases and J dropped 8; count of bases not matched to a gene: 9. Germline loops: CDR1 MNHEY, CDR2 SVGAGI. The CDR3 region has the DNA TGTGCCAGCAGCGCGACAGGGAGCACCGAAAAACTGTTTTTT. The encoded protein is CASSATGSTEKLFF.

This clone was seen only once. The J gene is TRBJ1-1, the V gene TRBV2; D is undetermined. Trimming removed 7 bases at V and 7 bases at J, with 7 bases between. The germline V gene encodes CDR1 SNHLY and CDR2 FYNNEI. The CDR3 totals 10 residues. CDR3: CASTGNEAFF. CDR3 coding DNA: TGTGCCAGCACGGGGAATGAAGCTTTCTTT. The entire variable domain, with the rest obtained from reference TRBV2 and TRBJ1-1, is as follows: EPEVTQTPSHQVTQMGQEVILRCVPISNHLYFYWYRQILGQKVEFLVSFYNNEISEKSEIFDDQFSVERPDGSNFTLKIRSTKLEDSAMYFCASTGNEAFFGQGTRLTVV.

The V call is TRBV6-6, the J call TRBJ1-5; 8 bases map to TRBD1. This CDR3 comprises 15 residues. Germline CDR1 reads MNHNY; CDR2 reads SVGAGI (reference sequence). The J segment lost 0 bases and the V segment lost 6 bases, leaving 4 bases of the junction unmatched. CDR3 loop: CASRGQDPSNQPQHF. The CDR3 bases are TGTGCCAGCAGGGGACAGGACCCTAGCAATCAGCCCCAGCATTTT.

The CDR3 region has the DNA TGTGCCAGCAGCCAAGCGGTAGGGGGCTACGAGCAGTACTTC. Translated, it gives CASSQAVGGYEQYF. The chain recombines TRBV14 with TRBJ2-7, with D perhaps TRBD1 (6 bases). The CDR3 consists of 14 residues. The germline V and J ends were trimmed by 1 base and 3 bases, with 10 bases remaining between them. CDR1 is SGHDN, CDR2 FVKESK, per germline.